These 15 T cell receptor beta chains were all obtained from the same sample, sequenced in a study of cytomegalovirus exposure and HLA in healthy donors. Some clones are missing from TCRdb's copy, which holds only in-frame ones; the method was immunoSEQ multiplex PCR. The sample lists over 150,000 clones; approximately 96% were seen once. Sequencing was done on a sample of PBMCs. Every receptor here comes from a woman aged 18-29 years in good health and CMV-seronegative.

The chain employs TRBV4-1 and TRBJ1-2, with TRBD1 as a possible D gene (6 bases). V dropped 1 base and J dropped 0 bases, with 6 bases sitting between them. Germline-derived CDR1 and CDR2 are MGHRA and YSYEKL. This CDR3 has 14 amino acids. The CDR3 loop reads CASSQGTANYGYTF. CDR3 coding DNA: TGCGCCAGCAGCCAAGGGACAGCTAACTATGGCTACACCTTC.

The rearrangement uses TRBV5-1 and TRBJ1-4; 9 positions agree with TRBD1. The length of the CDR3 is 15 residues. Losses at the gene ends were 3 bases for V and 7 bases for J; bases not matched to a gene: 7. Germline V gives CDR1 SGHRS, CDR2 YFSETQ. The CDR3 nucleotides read TGCGCCAGCAGCTCTACAGGGGGCTCGGTTGAAAAACTGTTTTTT. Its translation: CASSSTGGSVEKLFF. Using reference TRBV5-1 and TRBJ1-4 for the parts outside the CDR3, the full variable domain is KAGVTQTPRYLIKTRGQQVTLSCSPISGHRSVSWYQQTPGQGLQFLFEYFSETQRNKGNFPGRFSGRQFSNSRSEMNVSTLELGDSALYLCASSSTGGSVEKLFFGSGTQLSVL.

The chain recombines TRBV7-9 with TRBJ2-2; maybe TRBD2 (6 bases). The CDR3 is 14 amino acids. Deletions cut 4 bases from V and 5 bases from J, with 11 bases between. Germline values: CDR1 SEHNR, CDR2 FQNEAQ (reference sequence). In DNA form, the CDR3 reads TGTGCCAGCAGCTACTGGGGGGAAACCGGGGAGCTGTTTTTT. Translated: CASSYWGETGELFF.

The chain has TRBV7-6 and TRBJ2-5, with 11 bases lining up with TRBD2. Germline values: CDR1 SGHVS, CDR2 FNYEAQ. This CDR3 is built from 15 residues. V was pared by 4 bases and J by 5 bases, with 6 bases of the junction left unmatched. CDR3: CASSWASGGRETQYF. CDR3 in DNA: TGTGCCAGCAGCTGGGCTAGCGGGGGGCGTGAGACCCAGTACTTC.

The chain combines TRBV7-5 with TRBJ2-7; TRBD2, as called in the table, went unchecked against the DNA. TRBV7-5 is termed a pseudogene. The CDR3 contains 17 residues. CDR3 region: CARSLGLAEHRSYEQYF. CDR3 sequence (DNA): TGTGCCAGAAGCTTAGGACTAGCGGAACATCGCTCCTACGAGCAGTACTTC.

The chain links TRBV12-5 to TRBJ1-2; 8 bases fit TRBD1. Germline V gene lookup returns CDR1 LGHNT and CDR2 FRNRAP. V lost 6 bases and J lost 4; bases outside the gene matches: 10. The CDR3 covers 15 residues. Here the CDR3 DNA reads TGTGCTAGTGGAGACCAGGGGGCGCCAGTCTATGGCTACACCTTC. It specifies CASGDQGAPVYGYTF. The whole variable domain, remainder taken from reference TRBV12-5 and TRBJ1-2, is DARVTQTPRHKVTEMGQEVTMRCQPILGHNTVFWYRQTMMQGLELLAYFRNRAPLDDSGMPKDRFSAEMPDATLATLKIQPSEPRDSAVYFCASGDQGAPVYGYTFGSGTRLTVV.

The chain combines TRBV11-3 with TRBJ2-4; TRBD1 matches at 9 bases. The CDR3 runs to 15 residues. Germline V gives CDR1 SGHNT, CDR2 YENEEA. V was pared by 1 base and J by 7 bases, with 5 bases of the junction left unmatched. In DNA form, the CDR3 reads TGTGCCAGCAGCTTAGGGGGGACAGGGTCTAACATTCAGTACTTC. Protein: CASSLGGTGSNIQYF.

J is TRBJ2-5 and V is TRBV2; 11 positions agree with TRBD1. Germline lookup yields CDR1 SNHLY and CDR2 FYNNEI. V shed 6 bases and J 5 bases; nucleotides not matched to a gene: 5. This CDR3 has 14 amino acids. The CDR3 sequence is CASSRDRGEETQYF. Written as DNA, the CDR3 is TGTGCCAGCAGCAGGGACAGGGGGGAGGAGACCCAGTACTTC.

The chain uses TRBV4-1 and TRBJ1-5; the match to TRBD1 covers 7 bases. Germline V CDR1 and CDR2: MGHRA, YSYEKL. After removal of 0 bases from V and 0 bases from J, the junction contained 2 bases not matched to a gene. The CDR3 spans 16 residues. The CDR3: CASSQEGQYSNQPQHF. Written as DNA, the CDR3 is TGCGCCAGCAGCCAAGAGGGACAGTATAGCAATCAGCCCCAGCATTTT.

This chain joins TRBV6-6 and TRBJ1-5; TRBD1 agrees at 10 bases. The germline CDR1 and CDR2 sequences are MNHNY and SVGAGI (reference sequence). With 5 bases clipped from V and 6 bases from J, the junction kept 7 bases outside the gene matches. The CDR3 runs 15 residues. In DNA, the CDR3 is TGTGCCAGCAGTCGACAGGGGGCGCGAGGTCAGCCCCAGCATTTT. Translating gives CASSRQGARGQPQHF.

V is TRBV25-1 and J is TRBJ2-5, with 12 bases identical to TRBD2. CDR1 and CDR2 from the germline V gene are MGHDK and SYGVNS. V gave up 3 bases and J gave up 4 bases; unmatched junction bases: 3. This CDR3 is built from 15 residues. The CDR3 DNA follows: TGTGCCAGCAGTGACCTGACTAGCGGGGGAGAGACCCAGTACTTC. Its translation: CASSDLTSGGETQYF. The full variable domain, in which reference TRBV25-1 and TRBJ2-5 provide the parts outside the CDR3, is EADIYQTPRYLVIGTGKKITLECSQTMGHDKMYWYQQDPGMELHLIHYSYGVNSTEKGDLSSESTVSRIRTEHFPLTLESARPSHTSQYLCASSDLTSGGETQYFGPGTRLLVL.

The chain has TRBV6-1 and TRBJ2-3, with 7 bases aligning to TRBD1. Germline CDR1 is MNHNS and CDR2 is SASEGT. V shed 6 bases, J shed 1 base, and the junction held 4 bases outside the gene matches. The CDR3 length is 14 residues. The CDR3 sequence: CASRATGRTDTQYF. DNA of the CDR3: TGTGCCAGCAGGGCGACAGGGCGCACAGATACGCAGTATTTT.

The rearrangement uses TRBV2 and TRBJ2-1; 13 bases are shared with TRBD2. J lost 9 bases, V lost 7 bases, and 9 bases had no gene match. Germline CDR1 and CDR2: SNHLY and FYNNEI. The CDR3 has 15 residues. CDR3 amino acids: CASTLTSGGASEQFF. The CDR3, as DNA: TGTGCCAGCACCCTTACTAGCGGGGGGGCCAGTGAGCAGTTCTTC.

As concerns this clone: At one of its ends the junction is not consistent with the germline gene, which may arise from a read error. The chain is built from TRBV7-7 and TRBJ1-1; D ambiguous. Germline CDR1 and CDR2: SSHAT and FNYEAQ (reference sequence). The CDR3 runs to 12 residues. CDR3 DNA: TGTGCTAGCAGCTGTCCCGTGGGAGGAGCTTTCTTT. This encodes CASSCPVGGAFF.

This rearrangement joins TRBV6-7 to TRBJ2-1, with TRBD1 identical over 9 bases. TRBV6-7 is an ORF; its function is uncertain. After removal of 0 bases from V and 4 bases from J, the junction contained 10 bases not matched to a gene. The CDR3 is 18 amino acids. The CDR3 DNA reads TGTGCCAGCAGTTACTCGAGCGGGACAGGGCCCAGATACAATGAGCAGTTCTTC. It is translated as CASSYSSGTGPRYNEQFF.